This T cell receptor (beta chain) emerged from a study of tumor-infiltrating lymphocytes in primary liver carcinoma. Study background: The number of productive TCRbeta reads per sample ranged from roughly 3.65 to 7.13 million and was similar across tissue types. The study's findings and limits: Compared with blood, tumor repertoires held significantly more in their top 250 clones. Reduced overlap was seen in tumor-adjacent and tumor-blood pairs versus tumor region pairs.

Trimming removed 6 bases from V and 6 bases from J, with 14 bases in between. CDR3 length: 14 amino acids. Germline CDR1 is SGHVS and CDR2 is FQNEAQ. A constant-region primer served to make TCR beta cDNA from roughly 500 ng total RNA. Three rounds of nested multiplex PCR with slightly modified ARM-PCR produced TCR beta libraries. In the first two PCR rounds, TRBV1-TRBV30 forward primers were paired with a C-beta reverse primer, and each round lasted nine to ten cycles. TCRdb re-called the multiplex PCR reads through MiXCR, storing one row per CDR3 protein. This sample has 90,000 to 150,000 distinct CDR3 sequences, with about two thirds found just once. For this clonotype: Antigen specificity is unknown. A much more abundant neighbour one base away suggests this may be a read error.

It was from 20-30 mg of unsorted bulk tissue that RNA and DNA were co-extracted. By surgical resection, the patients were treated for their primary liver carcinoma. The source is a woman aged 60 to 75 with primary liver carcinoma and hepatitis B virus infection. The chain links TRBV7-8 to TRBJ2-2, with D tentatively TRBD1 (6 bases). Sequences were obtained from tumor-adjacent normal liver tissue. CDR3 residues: CASRFNRAAGELFF. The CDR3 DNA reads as TGTGCCAGCAGATTTAACAGGGCCGCCGGGGAGCTGTTTTTT.